This T cell receptor (beta chain) was found in a study of OX40 agonist ivuxolimab in advanced cancers. Study observations and caveats: Expanded clones were, on average, more numerous in CD8+ T cells than in CD4+.

V was clipped by 7 bases and J by 3 bases; unmatched bases: 7. This CDR3 comprises 16 residues. In germline, CDR1 is LNHDA, CDR2 SQIVND (reference sequence). In regard to this clone: Its antigen remains unknown.

Baseline, cycle 4 day 1, and cycle 7 day 1 were the blood sampling points. Only in-frame clones appear in the TCRdb table, and some are missing; sequencing was by immunoSEQ multiplex PCR. The sample has 71,000 or so clones; roughly nine tenths are singletons. Sequencing used CD4+ or CD8+ T cells sorted from blood, obtained in a trial of the OX40 agonist ivuxolimab. The chain uses TRBV19 and TRBJ2-2, with TRBD2 identical over 11 bases. This receptor was taken from an adult with an advanced solid tumor such as melanoma, head and neck, liver or kidney cancer. CDR3 in DNA: TGTGCCAGTACTCCCGTAGCGGGGGGGCACACCGGGGAGCTGTTTTTT. This encodes CASTPVAGGHTGELFF. The full variable domain, rest sourced from reference TRBV19 and TRBJ2-2, is DGGITQSPKYLFRKEGQNVTLSCEQNLNHDAMYWYRQDPGQGLRLIYYSQIVNDFQKGDIAEGYSVSREKKESFPLTVTSAQKNPTAFYLCASTPVAGGHTGELFFGEGSRLTVL.